The 19 T cell receptor beta chains given below trace back to one sample, sequenced in a study of blood T cell repertoires in COVID-19. Only in-frame clones appear in the TCRdb table, and some are missing; sequencing was by immunoSEQ multiplex PCR. The sample has 35,000 to 50,000 clones, around 91% seen once; the top ten hold around 2.9%. Sequenced sample: peripheral blood. Every receptor here comes from a man aged 45-65 years with active COVID-19.

This chain links TRBV7-3 with TRBJ2-2; TRBD2 matches 10 bases. Trimming took 6 bases from V and 7 from J; bases not matched to a gene: 2. Germline loops: CDR1 SGHTA, CDR2 FQGTGA. CDR3 length equals 13 residues. CDR3 loop: CASSPSGSGELFF. The CDR3 DNA sequence: TGTGCCAGCAGTCCTAGCGGGAGCGGGGAGCTGTTTTTT. The full variable domain, completed using reference TRBV7-3 and TRBJ2-2, is GAGVSQTPSNKVTEKGKYVELRCDPISGHTALYWYRQSLGQGPEFLIYFQGTGAADDSGLPNDRFFAVRPEGSVSTLKIQRTERGDSAVYLCASSPSGSGELFFGEGSRLTVL.

The V call is TRBV7-2, the J call TRBJ2-5; 8 bases map to TRBD2. This CDR3 is 16 amino acids long. Germline assignment: CDR1 SGHTA and CDR2 FQGNSA. Trimming at V came to 5 bases and at J to 5 bases, leaving 13 bases not matched to a gene. As DNA, the CDR3 is TGTGCCAGCAGCGGCCAGGCCGGACTAGCCTTGGAGACCCAGTACTTC. Amino acid sequence: CASSGQAGLALETQYF. Full variable domain (outside the CDR3, taken from reference TRBV7-2 and TRBJ2-5): GAGVSQSPSNKVTEKGKDVELRCDPISGHTALYWYRQSLGQGLEFLIYFQGNSAPDKSGLPSDRFSAERTGGSVSTLTIQRTQQEDSAVYLCASSGQAGLALETQYFGPGTRLLVL.

The V call is TRBV4-3, the J call TRBJ1-3; D perhaps matches TRBD1 (6 bases). The CDR3 covers 17 residues. Trimming removed 1 base from V and 0 bases from J, with 13 bases in between. Germline V gene lookup returns CDR1 LGHNA and CDR2 YSLEER. The DNA of the CDR3 is TGCGCCAGCAGCCAAGTACCGGGGGGCTACTCTGGAAACACCATATATTTT. Translating gives CASSQVPGGYSGNTIYF.

This chain connects TRBV6-2 or TRBV6-3 to TRBJ2-7; D may be TRBD2 (6 bases). V shed 2 bases and J shed 4 bases, with 30 bases lying between them. The CDR3 spans 20 residues. CDR1 is MNHEY, CDR2 SVGEGT, per germline. The CDR3 bases are TGTGCCAGCAGTTACCCGACATTCCTCTCCGGGACTGAGCGCCCTTACGAGCAGTACTTC. Protein product: CASSYPTFLSGTERPYEQYF.

The rearrangement uses TRBV4-1 and TRBJ2-5, with 7 bases matching TRBD2. The germline gives CDR1 MGHRA, CDR2 YSYEKL. The trim removed 5 bases at V and 5 bases at J, leaving 8 bases unmatched. The CDR3 is made up of 14 amino acids. For the CDR3, the DNA is TGCGCCAGCAGCGGGGGAGGGGCCGGGGAGACCCAGTACTTC. It translates to CASSGGGAGETQYF.

The chain couples TRBV7-9 to TRBJ2-5; D uncertain. V was pared by 3 bases and J by 5 bases, with 7 bases between. In germline, CDR1 is SEHNR, CDR2 FQNEAQ (reference sequence). This CDR3 contains 12 residues. The CDR3 nucleotides read TGTGCCAGCAGCTTCGAGGCGGAGACCCAGTACTTC. Residues: CASSFEAETQYF.

This chain joins TRBV2 and TRBJ1-5; the match to TRBD1 covers 7 bases. Looked up from germline, CDR1 is SNHLY and CDR2 is FYNNEI. This CDR3 spans 14 amino acids. The V and J ends lost 5 bases and 10 bases, in that order; junction bases with no gene match: 11. The CDR3 protein is CASSWTGPLNPQHF. The CDR3 DNA follows: TGTGCCAGCAGTTGGACAGGCCCCTTGAATCCCCAGCATTTT.

The V call is TRBV11-2, the J call TRBJ1-1; 7 bases map to TRBD1. The CDR3 runs 16 residues. Germline V lookup: CDR1 SGHAT, CDR2 FQNNGV. Trimming removed 1 base from V and 2 bases from J; junction bases left unmatched: 7. DNA for the CDR3: TGTGCCAGCAGCTTAGGCGCGACAGGGTCCAACACTGAAGCTTTCTTT. It specifies CASSLGATGSNTEAFF.

V and J are TRBV7-3 and TRBJ2-5, with 9 bases lining up with TRBD2. Germline V gives CDR1 SGHTA, CDR2 FQGTGA. Trimming cost V 1 base and J 4 bases; bases outside gene matches: 1. This CDR3 contains 14 residues. Here the CDR3 reads CASSLSGGVETQYF. The DNA for the CDR3 is TGTGCCAGCAGCTTAAGCGGGGGGGTAGAGACCCAGTACTTC. Using reference TRBV7-3 and TRBJ2-5 for the parts outside the CDR3, the full variable domain is GAGVSQTPSNKVTEKGKYVELRCDPISGHTALYWYRQSLGQGPEFLIYFQGTGAADDSGLPNDRFFAVRPEGSVSTLKIQRTERGDSAVYLCASSLSGGVETQYFGPGTRLLVL.

V is TRBV3-1 (or the pseudogene TRBV3-2) and J is TRBJ1-1; D not certain. CDR3 length: 14 amino acids. V lost 4 bases and J lost 4, with 13 bases in between. CDR1 LGHDT and CDR2 YNNKEL come from the germline V gene (reference sequence). CDR3 region: CASSPVGLGTEAFF. CDR3 sequence (DNA): TGTGCCAGCAGCCCTGTCGGACTGGGCACTGAAGCTTTCTTT.

This rearrangement joins TRBV6-2 or TRBV6-3 to TRBJ2-1; D is perhaps TRBD2 (5 bases). The V end was cut by 8 bases, the J end by 0 bases, with 17 bases between. CDR3 length: 16 residues. Germline CDR1 and CDR2: MNHEY and SVGEGT. The CDR3 nucleotides read TGTGCCAGCGGCCCCCGGGAAGGGCGCTCCTACAATGAGCAGTTCTTC. Protein sequence: CASGPREGRSYNEQFF.

The CDR3 here is CASRPLDRATGELFF. CDR3 DNA: TGTGCCAGCAGACCCCTAGACAGGGCTACCGGGGAGCTGTTTTTT. The rearrangement links TRBV6-6 to TRBJ2-2, with 7 bases that match TRBD1. The CDR3 length is 15 residues. Losses at the gene ends were 6 bases for V and 5 bases for J; bases not matched to a gene: 9. CDR1 is MNHNY, CDR2 SVGAGI, per germline (reference sequence).

The CDR3, as DNA: TGCGCCAGCAGCCAAGCACAGGGGCCTAAGTACGAGCAGTACTTC. It is translated as CASSQAQGPKYEQYF. This sequence joins TRBV4-1 and TRBJ2-7; the match to TRBD1 covers 7 bases. V lost 1 base, J lost 4 bases, and 7 bases stayed unmatched. CDR3 length: 15 amino acids. Germline-derived CDR1 and CDR2 are MGHRA and YSYEKL.

This CDR3 reads CASSLGFGQRSNQPQHF. CDR3 sequence (DNA): TGTGCCAGCAGCTTAGGGTTTGGGCAGAGAAGCAATCAGCCCCAGCATTTT. The chain combines TRBV7-8 with TRBJ1-5; D uncertain. Trimming cost V 1 base and J 1 base, with 14 bases left between them. The CDR3 runs to 17 residues. CDR1 is SGHVS, CDR2 FQNEAQ, per germline.

The rearrangement links TRBV19 to TRBJ2-5; no reliable D call. V shed 5 bases and J shed 0 bases, with 7 bases lying between them. CDR1 is LNHDA and CDR2 is SQIVND in the germline V gene (reference sequence). The CDR3 covers 13 residues. The CDR3 DNA is TGTGCCAGTAGTTCGTCGTACCAAGAGACCCAGTACTTC. Translated: CASSSSYQETQYF.

The gene calls are TRBV15 and TRBJ2-3, with TRBD2 matching 11 bases. There are 20 residues in the CDR3. Germline CDR1 reads LNHNV; CDR2 reads YYDKDF (reference sequence). V gave up 1 base and J gave up 0 bases; unmatched junction bases: 12. The CDR3: CATSRAPLAGGHTSTDTQYF. The CDR3 DNA reads as TGTGCCACCAGCAGAGCACCGCTAGCGGGGGGCCATACTAGCACAGATACGCAGTATTTT.

The chain couples TRBV6-2 or TRBV6-3 to TRBJ2-5; 8 nucleotides line up with TRBD1. Germline CDR1 and CDR2: MNHEY and SVGEGT. The CDR3 consists of 12 residues. V shed 5 bases, J shed 6 bases, and the junction held 2 bases outside the gene matches. The CDR3 is CASSQGAQTQYF. For the CDR3, the DNA is TGTGCCAGCAGTCAGGGGGCGCAGACCCAGTACTTC.

The V call is TRBV4-3, the J call TRBJ1-5, with D uncertain. The CDR3 is made up of 15 amino acids. Trimming removed 0 bases from V and 2 bases from J, with 8 bases in between. Germline loops: CDR1 LGHNA, CDR2 YSLEER. The CDR3: CASSQDPVGNQPQHF. The CDR3 DNA reads as TGCGCCAGCAGCCAAGATCCGGTGGGCAATCAGCCCCAGCATTTT.

The chain is built from TRBV2 and TRBJ2-5, with D perhaps matching TRBD2 (5 bases). Germline assignment: CDR1 SNHLY and CDR2 FYNNEI. V shed 5 bases and J shed 5 bases, with 12 bases lying between them. CDR3 length equals 13 residues. This CDR3 is CASSPTTPETQYF. DNA for the CDR3: TGTGCCAGCAGTCCGACTACCCCGGAGACCCAGTACTTC.